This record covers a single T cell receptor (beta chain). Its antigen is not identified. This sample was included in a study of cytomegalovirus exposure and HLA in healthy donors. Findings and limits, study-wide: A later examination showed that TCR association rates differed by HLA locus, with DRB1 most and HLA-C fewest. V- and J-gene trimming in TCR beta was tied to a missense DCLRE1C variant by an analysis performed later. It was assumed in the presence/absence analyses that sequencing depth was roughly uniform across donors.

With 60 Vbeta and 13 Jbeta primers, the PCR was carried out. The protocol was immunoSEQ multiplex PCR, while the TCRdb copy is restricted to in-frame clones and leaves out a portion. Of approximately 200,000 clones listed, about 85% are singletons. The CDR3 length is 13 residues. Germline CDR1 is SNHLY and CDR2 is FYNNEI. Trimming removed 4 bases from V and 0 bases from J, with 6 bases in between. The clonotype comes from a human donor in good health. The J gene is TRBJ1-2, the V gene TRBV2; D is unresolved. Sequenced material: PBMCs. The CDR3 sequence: CASSVTANYGYTF. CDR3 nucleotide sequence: TGTGCCAGCAGTGTTACGGCTAACTATGGCTACACCTTC.